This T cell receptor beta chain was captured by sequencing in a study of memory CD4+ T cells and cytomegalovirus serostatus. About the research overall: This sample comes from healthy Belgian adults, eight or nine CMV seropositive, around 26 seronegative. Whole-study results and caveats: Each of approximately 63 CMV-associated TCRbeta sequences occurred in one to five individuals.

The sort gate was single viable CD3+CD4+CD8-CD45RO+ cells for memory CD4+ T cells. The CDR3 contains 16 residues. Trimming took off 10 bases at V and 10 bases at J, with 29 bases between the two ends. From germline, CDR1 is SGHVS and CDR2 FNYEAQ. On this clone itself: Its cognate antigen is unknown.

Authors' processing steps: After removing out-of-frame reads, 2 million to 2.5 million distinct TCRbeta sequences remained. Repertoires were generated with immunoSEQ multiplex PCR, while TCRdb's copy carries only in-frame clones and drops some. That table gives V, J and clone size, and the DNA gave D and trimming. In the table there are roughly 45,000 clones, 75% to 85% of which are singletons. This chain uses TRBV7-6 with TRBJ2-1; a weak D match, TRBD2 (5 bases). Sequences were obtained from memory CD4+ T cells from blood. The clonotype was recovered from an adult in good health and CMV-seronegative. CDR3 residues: CAINSPGRVGSGEQFF. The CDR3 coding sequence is TGTGCCATCAACTCGCCGGGCCGGGTGGGGTCGGGGGAGCAGTTCTTC.